Listed here are 23 T cell receptor beta chains from one sample, sequenced in a study of T cells in Graves' hyperthyroidism and ophthalmopathy. Template material for amplifying TCR beta CDR3 regions consisted of RNA transcripts. During a first-round RT-PCR of the TCR CDR3, the HTBI primer set was used. Each CDR3 protein is one row after TCRdb ran MiXCR on the multiplex PCR reads. Found here are a few hundred thousand distinct CDR3 sequences, 13% of them singletons; the top ten hold around a tenth. The material sequenced was blood. The source is a woman aged 18-29 years with Graves' hyperthyroidism.

This clonotype was recorded at least ten times. The rearrangement joins TRBV10-3 to TRBJ2-7; weak D call: TRBD1 (5 bases). V was cut by 8 bases and J by 3 bases, with 11 bases left in between. The CDR3 runs to 12 residues. Germline V lookup: CDR1 ENHRY, CDR2 SYGVKD. The CDR3 protein is CAIGANLYEQYF. CDR3 nucleotides: TGTGCCATCGGGGCGAACCTCTACGAGCAGTACTTC.

This clonotype was counted at least ten times. V usage is TRBV9 and J usage is TRBJ2-5, with 7 bases fitting TRBD2. V shed 3 bases and J 3 bases; nucleotides not matched to a gene: 11. CDR1 is SGDLS, CDR2 YYNGEE, per germline. CDR3 length: 16 amino acids. The CDR3 nucleotides read TGTGCCAGCAGCGCCGGGGGAGGGGTTGACGAAGAGACCCAGTACTTC. Translation gives CASSAGGGVDEETQYF.

This clonotype was seen ten or more times. The DNA of the CDR3 is TGTGCCAGCAGGGCGGGGGAGACAGGTCCTGTTCAGACCCAGTACTTC. Translating it yields CASRAGETGPVQTQYF. The genes are TRBV2 and TRBJ2-5; D possibly corresponds to TRBD2 (7 bases). The V end lost 6 bases, the J end lost 6 bases, and 23 bases lay between the germline ends. The CDR3 contains 16 residues. Germline V gives CDR1 SNHLY, CDR2 FYNNEI. Full variable domain (remainder filled in from reference TRBV2 and TRBJ2-5): EPEVTQTPSHQVTQMGQEVILRCVPISNHLYFYWYRQILGQKVEFLVSFYNNEISEKSEIFDDQFSVERPDGSNFTLKIRSTKLEDSAMYFCASRAGETGPVQTQYFGPGTRLLVL.

The J gene is TRBJ2-7, the V gene TRBV19; 7 bases are shared with TRBD2. The CDR3 consists of 11 residues. Losses at the gene ends were 10 bases for V and 3 bases for J; bases not matched to a gene: 3. The V gene's germline CDR1 is LNHDA and CDR2 SQIVND (reference sequence). CDR3 coding DNA: TGTGCCACCGGGAGGTACTACGAGCAGTACTTC. Translating gives CATGRYYEQYF.

This clonotype was counted ten times or more. The chain has TRBV5-1 and TRBJ2-4; D not certain. The CDR3 spans 16 residues. Germline assignment: CDR1 SGHRS and CDR2 YFSETQ. Trimming took off 1 base at V and 1 base at J, with 12 bases between the two ends. CDR3 amino acids: CASSLSFGRAKNIQYF. The CDR3 coding sequence is TGCGCCAGCAGCTTGTCGTTCGGCCGGGCCAAAAACATTCAGTACTTC.

The chain has TRBV6-2 or TRBV6-3 and TRBJ2-1; 9 bases match TRBD2. Germline V CDR1 and CDR2: MNHEY, SVGEGT. The V segment lost 8 bases and the J segment 4 bases; nucleotides outside the gene matches: 9. The CDR3 runs to 15 residues. CDR3 nucleotide sequence: TGTGCCAGCGGCCAGCTAGCGGGGCCATACAATGAGCAGTTCTTC. Residues: CASGQLAGPYNEQFF.

Many counts were recorded for this clonotype. The rearrangement uses TRBV27 and TRBJ2-1, with a weak D call TRBD2 (5 bases). Trimming removed 2 bases at V and 7 bases at J, with 9 bases between. The germline CDR1 and CDR2 sequences are MNHEY and SMNVEV (reference sequence). The CDR3 is made up of 13 amino acids. CDR3 in amino acids: CASSLGGKNEQFF. The CDR3 DNA sequence: TGTGCCAGCAGTTTAGGAGGTAAAAATGAGCAGTTCTTC.

This clonotype was detected a few times. The gene calls are TRBV20-1 and TRBJ2-5; 12 bases are shared with TRBD2. This CDR3 has 15 residues. The ends lost 2 bases at V and 2 bases at J; junction bases unmatched: 3. The V gene's germline CDR1 is DFQATT and CDR2 SNEGSKA (reference sequence). CDR3 sequence: CSARILAGGQETQYF. CDR3 in DNA: TGCAGTGCTAGAATACTAGCGGGGGGTCAAGAGACCCAGTACTTC.

This clonotype was detected many times. The chain's CDR3 is CASSLDGQQNSPLHF. The CDR3, as DNA: TGCGCCAGCAGCTTAGACGGACAGCAAAATTCACCCCTCCACTTT. J is TRBJ1-6 and V is TRBV5-1, with a tentative D call TRBD1 (6 bases). V lost 2 bases and J lost 7, with 13 bases in between. CDR3 length equals 15 residues. Germline lookup yields CDR1 SGHRS and CDR2 YFSETQ.

This clonotype was detected ten times or more. The chain links TRBV10-3 to TRBJ2-5; D ambiguous. V gave up 0 bases and J gave up 0 bases, with 14 bases separating them. The CDR3 contains 17 residues. Germline CDR1 is ENHRY and CDR2 is SYGVKD. The CDR3 loop reads CAISESGHTEYQETQYF. DNA for the CDR3: TGTGCCATCAGTGAGTCTGGGCACACAGAGTACCAAGAGACCCAGTACTTC.

This clonotype has ten or more counts. The chain couples TRBV28 to TRBJ1-5; D unclear. The CDR3 sequence is 15 residues long. Trimming removed 7 bases from V and 0 bases from J, with 13 bases in between. Germline CDR1 reads MDHEN; CDR2 reads SYDVKM. The CDR3 bases are TGTGCCAGCACCCGGACGGACCCTAGCAATCAGCCCCAGCATTTT. This encodes CASTRTDPSNQPQHF.

This clonotype was picked up many times. The chain couples TRBV18 to TRBJ1-2, with TRBD1 as a possible D gene (5 bases). Germline V gene lookup returns CDR1 KGHSH and CDR2 LQKENI. This CDR3 has 15 amino acids. The V end lost 2 bases, the J end lost 2 bases, and 12 bases lay between the germline ends. As DNA, the CDR3 is TGTGCCAGCTCACCATGGGACGGAATGAACTATGGCTACACCTTC. Protein sequence: CASSPWDGMNYGYTF.

This clonotype was found a few times. Just one base apart from a much larger clone, this may be a read error. V usage is TRBV2 and J usage is TRBJ1-4; D remains ambiguous. This CDR3 spans 15 amino acids. Trimming took off 7 bases at V and 2 bases at J, with 14 bases between the two ends. From germline, CDR1 is SNHLY and CDR2 FYNNEI. CDR3 protein: CASKEGLATNEKLFF. CDR3 in DNA: TGTGCCAGCAAAGAGGGATTGGCGACTAATGAAAAACTGTTTTTT.

The table lists this clonotype with many counts. The chain combines TRBV20-1 with TRBJ2-5, with D perhaps being TRBD1 or TRBD2 (5 bases each). Germline values: CDR1 DFQATT, CDR2 SNEGSKA (reference sequence). The CDR3 has 14 residues. V was cut by 1 base and J by 5 bases, with 14 bases left in between. The CDR3 bases are TGCAGTGCTAGAGCCCCTGAGGGGATGGAGACCCAGTACTTC. Its translation: CSARAPEGMETQYF.

Many counts were recorded for this clonotype. The chain employs TRBV30 and TRBJ2-5; D gene ambiguous. Germline values: CDR1 GTSNPN, CDR2 SVGIG (reference sequence). The CDR3 is 13 residues long. V gave up 1 base and J gave up 0 bases, with 6 bases separating them. The chain's CDR3 is CAWSGGYQETQYF. In DNA form, the CDR3 reads TGTGCCTGGAGTGGGGGTTACCAAGAGACCCAGTACTTC.

This clonotype was observed at least ten times. The rearrangement links TRBV2 to TRBJ2-3; 13 bases are a match to TRBD2. The V gene end was trimmed by 6 bases and the J gene end by 6 bases; junction bases not matched to a gene: 6. This CDR3 is 15 amino acids long. In germline, CDR1 is SNHLY, CDR2 FYNNEI. The DNA for the CDR3 is TGTGCCAGCAGAACTAGCGGGAGGGCCAGGGATACGCAGTATTTT. It is translated as CASRTSGRARDTQYF.

This clonotype was recorded at least ten times. This sequence joins TRBV29-1 and TRBJ2-7, with D possibly TRBD1 on 6 matching bases. The germline gives CDR1 SQVTM, CDR2 ANQGSEA. This CDR3 contains 13 residues. Trimming took off 4 bases at V and 2 bases at J, with 12 bases between the two ends. CDR3 in DNA: TGCAGCGTTGTCTCGCCAGGGGCCTACGAGCAGTACTTC. This codes for CSVVSPGAYEQYF.

This clonotype showed up many times. The rearrangement uses TRBV28 and TRBJ1-5; no clear D gene. The CDR3 is 13 amino acids. Germline CDR1 MDHEN, CDR2 SYDVKM. Trimming removed 8 bases at V and 9 bases at J, with 17 bases between. CDR3 residues: CASGSTMVGPQHF. Written as DNA, the CDR3 is TGTGCCAGCGGGTCGACCATGGTTGGGCCCCAGCATTTT.

The chain has TRBV29-1 and TRBJ1-5; TRBD1 matches at 12 bases. J gave up 7 bases and V 7 bases, and 8 bases lay outside the gene matches. This CDR3 region has 14 residues. Germline CDR1 SQVTM, CDR2 ANQGSEA. The CDR3 spells CSAGTGGRGQPQHF. The CDR3 bases are TGCAGCGCCGGGACAGGGGGCCGGGGACAGCCCCAGCATTTT.

At least ten counts were recorded for this clonotype. The chain employs TRBV2 and TRBJ2-1; 14 bases match TRBD2. V shed 6 bases, J shed 9 bases, and the junction held 7 bases outside the gene matches. CDR3 length equals 15 residues. Per the germline V gene, CDR1 is SNHLY and CDR2 is FYNNEI. The DNA of the CDR3 is TGTGCCAGCAGGGGGACTAGCGGGAGTCATGGTGAGCAGTTCTTC. It is translated as CASRGTSGSHGEQFF.

This clonotype occurred many times. The rearrangement joins TRBV28 to TRBJ1-1; D perhaps matches TRBD1 (6 bases). CDR3 length: 16 residues. CDR1 is MDHEN and CDR2 is SYDVKM in the germline V gene. The ends were cut back, 1 base at V and 1 base at J, with 13 bases in the middle. CDR3 sequence (DNA): TGTGCCAGCAGTTTATATCGGGGGCTCACGAACACTGAAGCTTTCTTT. It translates to CASSLYRGLTNTEAFF.

This clonotype occurred a few times. This chain connects TRBV19 to TRBJ2-7; 10 bases align to TRBD2. V trimming: 6 bases; J trimming: 1 base; junction bases outside the gene matches: 6. Germline V gene sequence: CDR1 LNHDA, CDR2 SQIVND (reference sequence). The CDR3 length is 15 residues. The CDR3 reads CASSPTSGVSYEQYF. For the CDR3, the DNA is TGTGCCAGTAGCCCCACTAGCGGGGTATCCTACGAGCAGTACTTC.

This clonotype was seen many times. The chain has TRBV6-1 and TRBJ2-1; TRBD2 matches at 15 bases. Germline-derived CDR1 and CDR2 are MNHNS and SASEGT. This CDR3 region has 15 residues. With 7 bases clipped from V and 9 bases from J, the junction kept 7 bases outside the gene matches. This chain's CDR3 is CASIPGTSGRFEQFF. The CDR3 region has the DNA TGTGCCAGCATACCCGGGACTAGCGGGAGGTTTGAGCAGTTCTTC.